One and the same sample provided the 23 T cell receptor beta chains below, sequenced in a study of cytotoxic CD8 clonotypes in ibrutinib-treated CLL. Measured with immunoSEQ multiplex PCR; TCRdb has only the in-frame clones, and not every one. The sample includes 55,000 to 85,000 clones, approximately 90% seen only once; the top ten take 3.1%. Sequenced material: PBMCs, taken after 12 months of ibrutinib treatment. These receptors originate from a human donor with chronic lymphocytic leukemia.

V is TRBV28 and J is TRBJ2-2; D is uncertain. V was cut by 3 bases and J by 4 bases, with 12 bases left in between. The CDR3 covers 15 residues. Germline CDR1 and CDR2: MDHEN and SYDVKM. CDR3 nucleotides: TGTGCCAGCAGTTTTGGCGGCTACTCCACCGGGGAGCTGTTTTTT. It yields the protein CASSFGGYSTGELFF. The variable domain in full, with the rest retrieved from reference TRBV28 and TRBJ2-2, is DVKVTQSSRYLVKRTGEKVFLECVQDMDHENMFWYRQDPGLGLRLIYFSYDVKMKEKGDIPEGYSVSREKKERFSLILESASTNQTSMYLCASSFGGYSTGELFFGEGSRLTVL.

The chain couples TRBV6-4 to TRBJ1-3, with D uncertain. V lost 10 bases to trimming and J lost 0 bases, with 13 bases between them. CDR1 and CDR2 from the germline V gene are MRHNA and SNTAGT. CDR3 length equals 14 residues. The CDR3 nucleotides are TGTGCCACTTACGGCCAGAGCTCTGGAAACACCATATATTTT. Translation gives CATYGQSSGNTIYF.

V and J are TRBV11-2 and TRBJ1-1, with D possibly TRBD1 on 5 matching bases. The CDR3 runs 13 residues. V was shortened by 3 bases and J by 8 bases, with 13 bases between the two germline ends. Germline V gene data show CDR1 as SGHAT and CDR2 as FQNNGV. CDR3 sequence reads: CASSFVRDSEAFF. The CDR3 coding sequence is TGTGCCAGCAGCTTCGTAAGAGACAGCGAAGCTTTCTTT.

The chain recombines TRBV21-1 with TRBJ2-2; the table names TRBD1, a call not compared with the DNA. TRBV21-1 is a recognized pseudogene. CDR3 length: 13 amino acids. Here the CDR3 DNA reads TGTGCCAGCAGCACTAACAGATCCGGGGAGCTGTTTTTT. Residues: CASSTNRSGELFF.

The chain couples TRBV6-5 to TRBJ2-1; a weak D match, TRBD2 (6 bases). The CDR3 totals 16 residues. Germline loops: CDR1 MNHEY, CDR2 SVGAGI. V was cut by 0 bases and J by 5 bases, with 14 bases left in between. In DNA, the CDR3 is TGTGCCAGCAGTTACTCGTACGGGGGAAGAGACAATGAGCAGTTCTTC. This encodes CASSYSYGGRDNEQFF.

This clone appeared a single time. This chain uses TRBV6-5 with TRBJ1-2, with a tentative D call TRBD1 (5 bases). The CDR3 runs to 14 residues. V shed 0 bases and J shed 8 bases, with 13 bases lying between them. CDR1 is MNHEY and CDR2 is SVGAGI in the germline V gene. CDR3 nucleotides: TGTGCCAGCAGTTACTCGGGCAGGGCCGAAGGCTACACCTTC. Translation: CASSYSGRAEGYTF.

This chain uses TRBV4-2 with TRBJ2-2; the D is unclear. Germline V gene lookup returns CDR1 LGHNA and CDR2 YNFKEQ. The V and J ends lost 4 bases and 4 bases respectively, with 16 bases between them. The CDR3 extends over 16 amino acids. The CDR3 DNA reads TGTGCCAGCAGCCCCCGACTGGCATCGAGCACCGGGGAGCTGTTTTTT. Translation gives CASSPRLASSTGELFF.

The genes are TRBV6-5 and TRBJ2-7; no definite D call. Germline loops: CDR1 MNHEY, CDR2 SVGAGI. Trimming removed 7 bases at V and 2 bases at J, with 12 bases between. The CDR3 extends over 13 amino acids. The CDR3 DNA sequence: TGTGCCAGCACTAACGCCTCACCCTACGAGCAGTACTTC. Its translation: CASTNASPYEQYF.

The V and J genes are TRBV11-2 and TRBJ2-4; 9 nucleotides align to TRBD1. Per the germline V gene, CDR1 is SGHAT and CDR2 is FQNNGV. V shed 4 bases and J 3 bases; nucleotides not matched to a gene: 13. The CDR3 is 18 residues long. This CDR3 reads CASSSPMWDRADKNIQYF. The DNA of the CDR3 is TGTGCCAGCAGCTCCCCCATGTGGGACAGGGCCGACAAAAACATTCAGTACTTC.

V gene TRBV5-1 combines with J gene TRBJ2-7; no clear D gene. Germline V gene lookup returns CDR1 SGHRS and CDR2 YFSETQ. The CDR3 contains 12 residues. Trimming shortened V by 1 base and J by 5 bases, and 7 bases separated the two germline ends. The CDR3 DNA sequence: TGCGCCAGCAGCTTGCATGAGGACGAGCAGTACTTC. Amino acids: CASSLHEDEQYF.

V gene TRBV29-1 combines with J gene TRBJ1-3; possibly TRBD1 for D (5 bases). CDR1 is SQVTM, CDR2 ANQGSEA, per germline. With 4 bases removed from V and 0 bases from J, the gap between germline ends came to 13 bases. The CDR3 covers 15 residues. For the CDR3, the DNA is TGCAGCGTTGGTCCGGGACCTCACTCTGGAAACACCATATATTTT. Encoded protein: CSVGPGPHSGNTIYF.

The chain links TRBV5-8 to TRBJ2-7; D might be TRBD1 (6 bases). The CDR3 has 13 amino acids. The ends were cut back, 0 bases at V and 5 bases at J, with 9 bases in the middle. CDR1 and CDR2 (germline): SGHTS, YDEGEE. The CDR3 loop is CASSLGDTNEQYF. CDR3 nucleotide sequence: TGTGCCAGCAGCTTGGGGGACACAAACGAGCAGTACTTC.

The chain recombines TRBV7-9 with TRBJ2-7; 9 bases match TRBD1. V shed 5 bases and J 6 bases; nucleotides not matched to a gene: 14. The CDR3 spans 16 residues. Per germline, CDR1 SEHNR and CDR2 FQNEAQ (reference sequence). The CDR3 is CASSRPTPGTGSEQYF. The CDR3 nucleotides are TGTGCCAGCAGCCGACCTACCCCGGGGACAGGGTCCGAGCAGTACTTC. Full variable domain (outside the CDR3, taken from reference TRBV7-9 and TRBJ2-7): DTGVSQNPRHKITKRGQNVTFRCDPISEHNRLYWYRQTLGQGPEFLTYFQNEAQLEKSRLLSDRFSAERPKGSFSTLEIQRTEQGDSAMYLCASSRPTPGTGSEQYFGPGTRLTVT.

V is TRBV10-2 and J is TRBJ1-1; D gene unclear. The CDR3 spans 13 residues. The germline CDR1 and CDR2 sequences are WSHSY and SAAADI. V was shortened by 8 bases and J by 5 bases, with 15 bases between the two germline ends. The CDR3 loop reads CASLNTLWTEAFF. The CDR3 nucleotides read TGCGCCAGCCTAAATACCCTGTGGACTGAAGCTTTCTTT.

In DNA, the CDR3 is TGTGCCAGCAGTGGGTCGGACCGACGGCCCCAGCATTTT. Translated: CASSGSDRRPQHF. The chain couples TRBV6-1 to TRBJ1-5; D unclear. The V end lost 4 bases, the J end lost 9 bases, and 13 bases lay between the germline ends. This CDR3 spans 13 amino acids. CDR1 and CDR2 from the germline V gene are MNHNS and SASEGT.

This rearrangement joins TRBV30 to TRBJ1-2; possibly TRBD1 for D (6 bases). The V gene's germline CDR1 is GTSNPN and CDR2 SVGIG (reference sequence). The CDR3 covers 14 residues. Trimming took 5 bases from V and 4 from J, leaving 17 bases between them. Here the CDR3 reads CAWGNTGFGYGYTF. The CDR3 nucleotides are TGTGCCTGGGGAAATACAGGGTTTGGCTATGGCTACACCTTC.

The chain combines TRBV15 with TRBJ2-7; 11 positions agree with TRBD2. This CDR3 comprises 18 residues. In germline, CDR1 is LNHNV, CDR2 YYDKDF (reference sequence). The trim removed 5 bases at V and 4 bases at J, leaving 16 bases unmatched. CDR3 in amino acids: CATSVSNVTSGSVYEQYF. CDR3 coding DNA: TGTGCCACCAGCGTAAGCAATGTTACTAGCGGGAGCGTATACGAGCAGTACTTC.

This chain joins TRBV7-6 and TRBJ2-7, with D possibly being TRBD2 (5 bases). Trimming shortened V by 2 bases and J by 6 bases, and 11 bases separated the two germline ends. The CDR3 has 13 amino acids. CDR1 is SGHVS, CDR2 FNYEAQ, per germline. The CDR3 loop is CASSLSEGGEQYF. CDR3 coding DNA: TGTGCCAGCAGCTTATCAGAGGGTGGCGAGCAGTACTTC.

The V and J genes are TRBV7-8 and TRBJ1-1; 8 nucleotides match TRBD1. V gave up 2 bases and J gave up 5 bases; unmatched junction bases: 7. The CDR3 loop spans 15 amino acids. CDR1 is SGHVS, CDR2 FQNEAQ, per germline. DNA of the CDR3: TGTGCCAGCAGCTTACTCGGACAGGGAGGTACTGAAGCTTTCTTT. Translation: CASSLLGQGGTEAFF.

CDR3 protein: CASSFYRTSGSYNEQFF. CDR3 nucleotides: TGTGCCAGCAGTTTCTACCGGACTAGCGGCTCCTACAATGAGCAGTTCTTC. The rearrangement uses TRBV5-8 and TRBJ2-1, with TRBD2 matching 10 bases. Germline trimming cut 5 bases from V and 0 bases from J; bases unmatched to any gene: 8. The CDR3 length is 17 residues. Germline V CDR1 and CDR2: SGHTS, YDEGEE.

The rearrangement uses TRBV6-6 and TRBJ2-1; 9 nucleotides line up with TRBD2. Trimming at V came to 2 bases and at J to 9 bases, leaving 8 bases not matched to a gene. The CDR3 loop spans 15 amino acids. In germline, CDR1 is MNHNY, CDR2 SVGAGI (reference sequence). This CDR3 reads CASSYLAGAGGEQFF. For the CDR3, the DNA is TGTGCCAGCAGTTACCTCGCGGGAGCGGGGGGTGAGCAGTTCTTC.

This chain links TRBV5-1 with TRBJ2-7; D unclear. CDR3 length: 11 residues. V was pared by 4 bases and J by 0 bases, with 2 bases between. Germline CDR1 is SGHRS and CDR2 is YFSETQ. DNA for the CDR3: TGCGCCAGCAGCATCTCCTACGAGCAGTACTTC. Translation: CASSISYEQYF.

The chain has TRBV18 and TRBJ1-3; a possible D gene is TRBD1 (5 bases). The V end was cut by 6 bases, the J end by 0 bases, with 12 bases between. This CDR3 spans 15 amino acids. CDR1 and CDR2 from the germline V gene are KGHSH and LQKENI. The CDR3 DNA reads as TGTGCCAGCTCTGCGGGGGGTCTCTCTGGAAACACCATATATTTT. This encodes CASSAGGLSGNTIYF.